This T cell receptor (beta chain) was sequenced during a study of blood T cell repertoires in COVID-19 (dated by TCRdb to the early 2020s). Some background on the complete study: Samples from collaborators originated in the United States, Italy and Spain and spanned both the acute and convalescent phases of COVID-19. The material from the prospective study consisted of cDNA or gDNA derived from T cells, B-cell-depleted T cells, or PBMCs. Subjects who had been exposed to COVID-19, were actively infected with it, or had recovered from it provided the deeply sampled blood TCRbeta repertoires that made up the dataset. The repertoires were released in a freely available public database meant as a resource for research on the immune response to SARS-CoV-2. Samples came from the ongoing ImmuneRACE study (first 160 participants) plus 1,254 subjects from 6 global collaborators. The sample metadata nearly always contained a de-identified subject ID, COVID-19 status, age in years and sex. HLA class I and class II types, where available, came from metadata supplied by the sample provider rather than from assay-based typing.

Results and caveats for the whole study, not just this receptor: The quantity of clinical and demographic metadata differed by source and by participant and was supplied without curation.

Notes on this clone: The antigen it binds to is not known. No qualities accompany the bases; no much larger clone lies one base away.

V loses 6 bases at its end and J loses 4 bases; junction bases beyond the gene matches: 17. The germline V gene (reference sequence) yields MNHEY for CDR1 and SMNVEV for CDR2. The CDR3 contains 18 residues, cysteine and phenylalanine counted. The sequence is cut down to CDR3 DNA, 54 bases in frame from base 1. Collaborating institutions collected whole blood in K2EDTA tubes following their own protocols. For TCRbeta analysis, collaborators shipped samples as frozen whole blood, isolated PBMCs, or DNA extracted from either of those sample types. The immunoSEQ Assay, a bias-controlled multiplex PCR, was used to amplify TCRbeta CDR3 regions from genomic DNA. The source study handled its data this way. Nucleated cell counts per sample were estimated from amplification of reference gene primers within the assay. Sequence reads were collapsed and filtered to measure the absolute abundance of every unique TCRbeta CDR3 rearrangement. For each sample, productive Simpson clonality was calculated by taking the square root of Simpson's diversity index across productive rearrangements. TCRdb mirrors the immuneACCESS table, restricted to in-frame sequences. Some clones are absent from its copies; in checked studies, under half trace to an unresolved V gene, and the reason for the others is unknown. The DNA gave D and trimming, while V, J and clone size come from that table. This sample holds about 68,000 clones; approximately 90% were observed only once. The ten top clones hold approximately 2.9% of the sample.

The sequence links TRBV27 to TRBJ1-5, with TRBD1 matching 8 junction bases. This receptor was obtained from a middle-aged man with acute or convalescent COVID-19. The sample consisted of peripheral blood. The CDR3 region reads CASSTGTGALRGNQPQHF. The DNA sequence is given as TGTGCCAGCAGCACCGGGACAGGAGCTCTCCGGGGGAATCAGCCCCAGCATTTT.